This T cell receptor (beta chain) derives from a study of Tregs in tolerant kidney transplant recipients. Study outcomes and limitations: Biological reproducibility was not directly addressed in this study. Activated donor B cell expansion appeared to reveal the most relevant donor-specific TCRbeta repertoire.

This CDR3 has 11 residues. The germline V gene encodes CDR1 GTSNPN and CDR2 SVGIG (reference sequence). Trimming at V came to 5 bases and at J to 9 bases, leaving 3 bases not matched to a gene. Assay used: immunoSEQ multiplex PCR; TCRdb lists only in-frame clones, some missing. The table records approximately 260,000 clones, about 80% of them present only once. On this clone itself: Its antigen remains unidentified.

The receptor was derived from a human donor in good health. V is TRBV30 and J is TRBJ2-1, with TRBD2 identical over 8 bases. Sequenced: CD4+ T cells from blood. The CDR3: CAWGLAGEQFF. The CDR3, as DNA: TGTGCCTGGGGGCTAGCGGGTGAGCAGTTCTTC.